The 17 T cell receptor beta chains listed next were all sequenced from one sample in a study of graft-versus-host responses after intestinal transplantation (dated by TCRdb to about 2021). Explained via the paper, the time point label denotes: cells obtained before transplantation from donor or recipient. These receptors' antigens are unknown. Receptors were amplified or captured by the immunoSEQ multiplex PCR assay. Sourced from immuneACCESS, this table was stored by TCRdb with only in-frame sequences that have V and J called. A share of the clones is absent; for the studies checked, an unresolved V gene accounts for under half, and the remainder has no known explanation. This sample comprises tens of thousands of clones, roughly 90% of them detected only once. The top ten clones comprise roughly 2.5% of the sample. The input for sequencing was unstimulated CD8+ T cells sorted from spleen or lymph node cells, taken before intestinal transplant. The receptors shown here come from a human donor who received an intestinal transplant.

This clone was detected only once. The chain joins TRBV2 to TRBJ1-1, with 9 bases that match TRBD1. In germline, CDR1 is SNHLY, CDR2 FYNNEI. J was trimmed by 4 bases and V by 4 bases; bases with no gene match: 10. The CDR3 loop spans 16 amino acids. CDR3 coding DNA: TGTGCCAGCAGTGTACCCCCCGGGACAGGGAGCACTGAAGCTTTCTTT. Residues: CASSVPPGTGSTEAFF.

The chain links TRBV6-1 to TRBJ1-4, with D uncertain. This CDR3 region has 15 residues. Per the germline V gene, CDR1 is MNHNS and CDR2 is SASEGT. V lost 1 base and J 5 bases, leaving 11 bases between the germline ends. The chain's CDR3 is CASSEGREGNEKLFF. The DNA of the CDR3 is TGTGCCAGCAGTGAAGGCCGGGAGGGAAATGAAAAACTGTTTTTT.

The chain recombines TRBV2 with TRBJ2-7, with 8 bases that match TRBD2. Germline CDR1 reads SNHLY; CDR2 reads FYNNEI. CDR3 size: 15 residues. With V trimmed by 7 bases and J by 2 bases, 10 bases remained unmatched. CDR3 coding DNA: TGTGCCAGCATCGTACCGGGGGGGGGAACCTACGAGCAGTACTTC. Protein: CASIVPGGGTYEQYF. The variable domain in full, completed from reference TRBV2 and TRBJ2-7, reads EPEVTQTPSHQVTQMGQEVILRCVPISNHLYFYWYRQILGQKVEFLVSFYNNEISEKSEIFDDQFSVERPDGSNFTLKIRSTKLEDSAMYFCASIVPGGGTYEQYFGPGTRLTVT.

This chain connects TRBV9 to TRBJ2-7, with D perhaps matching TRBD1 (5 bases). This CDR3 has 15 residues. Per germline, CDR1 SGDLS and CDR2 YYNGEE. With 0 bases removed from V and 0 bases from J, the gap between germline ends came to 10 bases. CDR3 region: CASSVEGLGSYEQYF. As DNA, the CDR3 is TGTGCCAGCAGCGTAGAGGGGTTAGGCTCCTACGAGCAGTACTTC.

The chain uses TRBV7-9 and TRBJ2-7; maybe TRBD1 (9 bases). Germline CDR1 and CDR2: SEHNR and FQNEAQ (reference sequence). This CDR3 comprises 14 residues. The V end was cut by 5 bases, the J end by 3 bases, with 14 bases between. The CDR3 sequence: CASSRGGQGYEQYF. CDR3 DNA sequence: TGTGCCAGCAGCCGGGGGGGACAGGGCTACGAGCAGTACTTC.

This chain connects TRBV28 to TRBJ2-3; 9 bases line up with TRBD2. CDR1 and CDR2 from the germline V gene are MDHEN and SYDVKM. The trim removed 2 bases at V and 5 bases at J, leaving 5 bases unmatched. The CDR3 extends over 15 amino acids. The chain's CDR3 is CASSLGGGAGDTQYF. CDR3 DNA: TGTGCCAGCAGTTTAGGCGGGGGGGCCGGAGATACGCAGTATTTT.

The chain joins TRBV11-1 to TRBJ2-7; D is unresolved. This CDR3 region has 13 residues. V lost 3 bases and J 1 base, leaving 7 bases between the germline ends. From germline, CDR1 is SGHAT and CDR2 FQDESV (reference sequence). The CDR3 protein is CASSFAPSYEQYF. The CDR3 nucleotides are TGTGCCAGCAGCTTTGCGCCTTCCTACGAGCAGTACTTC.

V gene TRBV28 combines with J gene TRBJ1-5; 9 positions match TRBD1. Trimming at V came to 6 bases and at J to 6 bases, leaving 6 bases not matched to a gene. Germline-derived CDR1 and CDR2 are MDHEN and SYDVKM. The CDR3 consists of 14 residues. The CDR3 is CASSATGGVQPQHF. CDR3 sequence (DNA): TGTGCCAGCAGCGCGACAGGGGGGGTTCAGCCCCAGCATTTT.

CDR3 loop: CASSSSSGILEETQYF. CDR3 DNA: TGTGCCAGCAGCTCGTCTAGCGGGATATTGGAAGAGACCCAGTACTTC. The chain links TRBV7-9 to TRBJ2-5, with 9 bases that match TRBD2. V lost 4 bases, J lost 3 bases, and 9 bases stayed unmatched. The CDR3 contains 16 residues. CDR1 SEHNR and CDR2 FQNEAQ come from the germline V gene (reference sequence).

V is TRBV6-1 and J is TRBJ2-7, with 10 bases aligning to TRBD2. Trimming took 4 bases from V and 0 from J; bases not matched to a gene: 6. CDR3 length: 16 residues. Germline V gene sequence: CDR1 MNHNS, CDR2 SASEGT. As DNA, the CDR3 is TGTGCCAGCAGTGGTTGGTTAGCGGGGGGCTCCTACGAGCAGTACTTC. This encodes CASSGWLAGGSYEQYF.

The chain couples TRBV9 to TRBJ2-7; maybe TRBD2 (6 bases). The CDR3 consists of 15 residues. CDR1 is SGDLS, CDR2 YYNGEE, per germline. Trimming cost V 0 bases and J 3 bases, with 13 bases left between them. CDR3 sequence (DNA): TGTGCCAGCAGCGTAGGTGGAGGGGAATACTACGAGCAGTACTTC. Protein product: CASSVGGGEYYEQYF.

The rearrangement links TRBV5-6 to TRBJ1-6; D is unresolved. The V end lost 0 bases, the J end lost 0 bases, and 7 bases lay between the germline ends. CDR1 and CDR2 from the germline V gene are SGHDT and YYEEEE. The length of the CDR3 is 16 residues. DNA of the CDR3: TGTGCCAGCAGCTTGGACGGAGACTCCTATAATTCACCCCTCCACTTT. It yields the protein CASSLDGDSYNSPLHF. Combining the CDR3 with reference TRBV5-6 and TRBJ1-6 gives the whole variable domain DAGVTQSPTHLIKTRGQQVTLRCSPKSGHDTVSWYQQALGQGPQFIFQYYEEEERQRGNFPDRFSGHQFPNYSSELNVNALLLGDSALYLCASSLDGDSYNSPLHFGNGTRLTVT.

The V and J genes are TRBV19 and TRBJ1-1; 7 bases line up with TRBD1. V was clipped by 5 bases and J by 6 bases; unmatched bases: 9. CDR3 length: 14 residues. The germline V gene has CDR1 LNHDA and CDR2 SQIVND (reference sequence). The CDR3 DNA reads TGTGCCAGTAGTGTACAGGGGACGGTAGCTGAAGCTTTCTTT. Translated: CASSVQGTVAEAFF. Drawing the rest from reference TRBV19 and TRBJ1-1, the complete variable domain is DGGITQSPKYLFRKEGQNVTLSCEQNLNHDAMYWYRQDPGQGLRLIYYSQIVNDFQKGDIAEGYSVSREKKESFPLTVTSAQKNPTAFYLCASSVQGTVAEAFFGQGTRLTVV.

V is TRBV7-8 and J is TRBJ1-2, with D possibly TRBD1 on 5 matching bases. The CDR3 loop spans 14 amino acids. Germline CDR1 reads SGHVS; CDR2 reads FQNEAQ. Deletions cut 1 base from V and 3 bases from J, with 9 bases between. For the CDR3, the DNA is TGTGCCAGCAGCTTAGAGCGCAGGGACTATGGCTACACCTTC. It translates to CASSLERRDYGYTF. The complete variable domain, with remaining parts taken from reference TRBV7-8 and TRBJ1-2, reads GAGVSQSPRYKVAKRGQDVALRCDPISGHVSLFWYQQALGQGPEFLTYFQNEAQLDKSGLPSDRFFAERPEGSVSTLKIQRTQQEDSAVYLCASSLERRDYGYTFGSGTRLTVV.

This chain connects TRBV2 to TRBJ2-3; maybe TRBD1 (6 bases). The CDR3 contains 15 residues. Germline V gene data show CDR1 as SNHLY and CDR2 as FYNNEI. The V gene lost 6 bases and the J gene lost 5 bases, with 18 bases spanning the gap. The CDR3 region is CASSVQGMLGDTQYF. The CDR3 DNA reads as TGTGCCAGCAGCGTACAGGGCATGTTAGGAGATACGCAGTATTTT.

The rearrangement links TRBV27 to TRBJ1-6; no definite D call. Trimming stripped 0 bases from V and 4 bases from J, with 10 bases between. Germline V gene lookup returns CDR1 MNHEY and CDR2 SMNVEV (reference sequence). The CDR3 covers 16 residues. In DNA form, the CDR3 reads TGTGCCAGCAGTTTATCGGGAGCAAGGTATAATTCACCCCTCCACTTT. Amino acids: CASSLSGARYNSPLHF.

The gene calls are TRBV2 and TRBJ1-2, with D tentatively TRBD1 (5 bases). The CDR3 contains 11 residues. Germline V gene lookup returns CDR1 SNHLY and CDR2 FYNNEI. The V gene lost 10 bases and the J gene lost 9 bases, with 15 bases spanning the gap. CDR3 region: CAIPHGGSYTF. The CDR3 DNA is TGTGCCATCCCCCACGGGGGGAGCTACACCTTC.